This T cell receptor beta chain was sequenced for a study of post-analysis software for immune sequencing data. Regarding the study as a whole: Patients had higher frequencies than controls of roughly five TRBV segments, including TRBV5-6, TRBV5-1 and TRBV20-1. The study found significantly lower normalized Chao1 diversity in multiple sclerosis patients than in controls.

The TCR beta cDNA libraries contained unique molecular identifiers. TCRdb re-called the PCR reads through MiXCR, storing one row per CDR3 protein. The sample records fewer than 550,000 distinct CDR3 sequences, about a third being singletons. Unmatched junction bases numbered 9, after V lost 6 bases and J lost 0 bases. The CDR3 contains 19 residues. Comment on this clonotype: Its cognate antigen is unknown.

V and J are TRBV12-3 or TRBV12-4 and TRBJ2-6; 12 bases align to TRBD1. The sequenced sample consisted of blood. This clonotype was sampled from a girl younger than 18 with multiple sclerosis. The CDR3 DNA follows: TGTGCCAGCAGCCCGGGACAGGGGGCGGACAACTCTGGGGCCAACGTCCTGACTTTC. Protein sequence: CASSPGQGADNSGANVLTF.